The 29 T cell receptor beta chains below all came from one sample that was sequenced in a study of shared T cell receptors in the human thymus. Sequenced by immunoSEQ multiplex PCR; TCRdb stores in-frame clones only, minus some. In the table there are more than 550,000 clones, approximately 89% of which are singletons. These data also formed part of another study, on human thymus T cells.

Material: thymocytes. The receptor set was obtained from a boy in the first two years of life with a congenital heart defect.

This clone showed up just a few times. The rearrangement joins TRBV27 to TRBJ1-2; tentative D call: TRBD1 (5 bases). Trimming left V 2 bases short and J 5 bases short, with 12 bases between. Germline V CDR1 and CDR2: MNHEY, SMNVEV (reference sequence). The CDR3 extends over 14 amino acids. As DNA, the CDR3 is TGTGCCAGCAGTTTAGCAGGACACGAATATGGCTACACCTTC. This codes for CASSLAGHEYGYTF.

CDR3 nucleotides: TGTGCCAGCAGCTCCCCGGGTGGGGCCAACGTCCTGACTTTC. Its translation is CASSSPGGANVLTF. J is TRBJ2-6 and V is TRBV28, with D unresolved. CDR3 length equals 14 residues. The V end lost 6 bases, the J end lost 3 bases, and 9 bases lay between the germline ends. Germline CDR1 reads MDHEN; CDR2 reads SYDVKM.

The chain uses TRBV5-1 and TRBJ2-3; the match to TRBD2 covers 10 bases. The CDR3 is made up of 17 amino acids. J gave up 1 base and V 1 base, and 6 bases lay outside the gene matches. Germline-derived CDR1 and CDR2 are SGHRS and YFSETQ. CDR3 amino acids: CASSLKRGGLGTDTQYF. The CDR3 DNA reads TGCGCCAGCAGCTTGAAGCGGGGGGGCCTGGGCACAGATACGCAGTATTTT.

This CDR3 is CASSQDRPSTGGSSNEQYF. CDR3 nucleotide sequence: TGCGCCAGCAGCCAAGATCGCCCCTCGACAGGGGGCTCGTCGAACGAGCAGTACTTC. The chain uses TRBV4-3 and TRBJ2-7; 10 bases align to TRBD1. The germline CDR1 and CDR2 sequences are LGHNA and YSLEER. Trimming took 0 bases from V and 5 from J; bases not matched to a gene: 16. CDR3 length: 19 residues.

The rearrangement joins TRBV15 to TRBJ1-4; 12 bases are shared with TRBD1. J gave up 5 bases and V 2 bases, and 15 bases lay outside the gene matches. The CDR3 is 20 residues long. Per germline, CDR1 LNHNV and CDR2 YYDKDF (reference sequence). The CDR3 sequence: CATSRPPPGTGGQVNEKLFF. DNA of the CDR3: TGTGCCACCAGCAGACCCCCTCCCGGGACAGGGGGCCAAGTAAATGAAAAACTGTTTTTT.

This chain uses TRBV10-3 with TRBJ2-5; 10 positions match TRBD1. The CDR3 is 16 amino acids. The germline gives CDR1 ENHRY, CDR2 SYGVKD. Losses at the gene ends were 2 bases for V and 3 bases for J; bases not matched to a gene: 6. CDR3 sequence reads: CAISEVTGTGEETQYF. The CDR3 DNA sequence: TGTGCCATCAGTGAGGTAACCGGGACAGGGGAAGAGACCCAGTACTTC.

J is TRBJ1-4 and V is TRBV4-3; TRBD1 matches 8 bases. The CDR3 is 18 residues long. The V and J ends lost 2 bases and 8 bases, in that order; junction bases with no gene match: 16. Looked up from germline, CDR1 is LGHNA and CDR2 is YSLEER. The CDR3 DNA reads TGCGCCAGCAGCCAAAGTTTAAATCGAGGACAGGGAGACGAAAAACTGTTTTTT. This gives the protein CASSQSLNRGQGDEKLFF.

This chain connects TRBV15 to TRBJ2-7; 8 bases are a match to TRBD1. Germline V gives CDR1 LNHNV, CDR2 YYDKDF (reference sequence). This CDR3 is 16 amino acids long. J gave up 5 bases and V 2 bases, and 11 bases lay outside the gene matches. CDR3: CATSRRQGALTHEQYF. The CDR3 DNA sequence: TGTGCCACCAGCAGACGCCAGGGGGCGCTTACCCACGAGCAGTACTTC.

The chain employs TRBV10-3 and TRBJ2-1; D possibly corresponds to TRBD2 (6 bases). The V gene's germline CDR1 is ENHRY and CDR2 SYGVKD. CDR3 size: 15 residues. V was shortened by 3 bases and J by 5 bases, with 14 bases between the two germline ends. The CDR3: CAISDGLMENNEQFF. The CDR3 DNA follows: TGTGCCATCAGTGATGGACTAATGGAGAACAATGAGCAGTTCTTC.

The chain links TRBV10-3 to TRBJ1-5, with D possibly TRBD1 on 5 matching bases. Germline values: CDR1 ENHRY, CDR2 SYGVKD. Trimming shortened V by 2 bases and J by 2 bases, and 13 bases separated the two germline ends. The CDR3 is 16 amino acids. The CDR3 bases are TGTGCCATCAGTGAGGGGGCAGACTGGCGCAATCAGCCCCAGCATTTT. Its translation is CAISEGADWRNQPQHF.

The rearrangement joins TRBV4-1 to TRBJ2-7; TRBD1 matches at 9 bases. Trimming took 5 bases from V and 5 from J; bases not matched to a gene: 13. CDR1 and CDR2 from the germline V gene are MGHRA and YSYEKL. The CDR3 is 16 amino acids. The CDR3 spells CASSALEGQGNNEQYF. The CDR3 nucleotides are TGCGCCAGCAGCGCCCTTGAGGGACAGGGAAACAACGAGCAGTACTTC.

The chain couples TRBV27 to TRBJ2-3, with TRBD2 identical over 9 bases. Germline V gene sequence: CDR1 MNHEY, CDR2 SMNVEV (reference sequence). Germline trimming cut 3 bases from V and 5 bases from J; bases unmatched to any gene: 3. The CDR3 spans 14 residues. The CDR3 protein is CASSFAGGVDTQYF. The DNA for the CDR3 is TGTGCCAGCAGTTTTGCGGGGGGGGTAGATACGCAGTATTTT.

V is TRBV5-5 and J is TRBJ2-5, with 9 positions matching TRBD1. The V and J ends lost 7 bases and 4 bases, in that order; junction bases with no gene match: 5. CDR1 SGHKS and CDR2 YYEKEE come from the germline V gene (reference sequence). There are 13 residues in the CDR3. DNA of the CDR3: TGTGCCAGCGGGGGGACAGGGCGAGAGACCCAGTACTTC. Amino acid sequence: CASGGTGRETQYF.

The chain is built from TRBV9 and TRBJ1-6; no definite D call. The CDR3 sequence is 15 residues long. Germline CDR1 is SGDLS and CDR2 is YYNGEE. Trimming pared 7 bases from V and 7 bases from J, leaving 18 bases between. The CDR3 sequence is CASDRGYTTNSPLHF. The CDR3 DNA is TGTGCCAGCGACCGAGGGTATACGACCAATTCACCCCTCCACTTT.

This chain links TRBV5-8 with TRBJ1-2; 8 nucleotides align to TRBD1. The CDR3 extends over 15 amino acids. CDR1 and CDR2 from the germline V gene are SGHTS and YDEGEE. Trimming took 0 bases from V and 7 from J; bases not matched to a gene: 8. The CDR3: CASSLAAGGRSGYTF. The CDR3 nucleotides read TGTGCCAGCAGCTTGGCGGCAGGGGGCAGGTCTGGCTACACCTTC. Full variable domain (rest looked up from reference TRBV5-8 and TRBJ1-2): EAGVTQSPTHLIKTRGQQATLRCSPISGHTSVYWYQQALGLGLQFLLWYDEGEERNRGNFPPRFSGRQFPNYSSELNVNALELEDSALYLCASSLAAGGRSGYTFGSGTRLTVV.

The V and J genes are TRBV19 and TRBJ1-5; possible D gene TRBD1, 6 bases. CDR1 and CDR2 (germline): LNHDA, SQIVND (reference sequence). This CDR3 region has 17 residues. V lost 4 bases to trimming and J lost 1 base, with 17 bases between them. Here the CDR3 DNA reads TGTGCCAGTAGTACGATTGGGACAATCTGGAGCAATCAGCCCCAGCATTTT. Encoded protein: CASSTIGTIWSNQPQHF.

This chain uses TRBV7-9 with TRBJ2-1, with 7 bases matching TRBD2. CDR1 is SEHNR and CDR2 is FQNEAQ in the germline V gene (reference sequence). This CDR3 has 16 amino acids. V lost 3 bases and J lost 2; bases outside the gene matches: 7. DNA for the CDR3: TGTGCCAGCAGCTTGCGGCGGGACTACGCCTACAATGAGCAGTTCTTC. Protein product: CASSLRRDYAYNEQFF.

V usage is TRBV28 and J usage is TRBJ2-7, with D perhaps matching TRBD2 (6 bases). The CDR3 runs 15 residues. V was trimmed by 6 bases and J by 2 bases, leaving 17 bases between them. Germline CDR1 MDHEN, CDR2 SYDVKM. CDR3 amino acids: CASSRRDFVPYEQYF. The CDR3 coding sequence is TGTGCCAGCAGCCGCCGGGACTTCGTTCCCTACGAGCAGTACTTC.

V gene TRBV10-1 combines with J gene TRBJ1-1; D not certain. V lost 11 bases and J lost 7, with 17 bases in between. The CDR3 is made up of 12 amino acids. Germline values: CDR1 WNHNN, CDR2 SYGVQD (reference sequence). The CDR3 DNA is TGCGCCGCCCCATTCTGCGGCGGTGAAGCTTTCTTT. Translating it yields CAAPFCGGEAFF.

The gene calls are TRBV28 and TRBJ1-2; D is ambiguous. Germline CDR1 reads MDHEN; CDR2 reads SYDVKM. Trimming took 3 bases from V and 9 from J, leaving 17 bases between them. The CDR3 has 14 amino acids. The CDR3 reads CASSFRTRDLCYTF. The CDR3 DNA sequence: TGTGCCAGCAGTTTCCGTACACGGGATCTTTGCTACACCTTC.

The chain employs TRBV6-5 and TRBJ1-2, with TRBD1 as a possible D gene (6 bases). V was clipped by 0 bases and J by 10 bases, with 12 bases between them. The CDR3 is 13 amino acids. CDR1 MNHEY and CDR2 SVGAGI come from the germline V gene. The CDR3, as DNA: TGTGCCAGCAGTTACTCGACAGGTCGTGACTACACCTTC. Protein sequence: CASSYSTGRDYTF.

This clone turned up a few times. The CDR3: CASSAHRAPYGYTF. CDR3 in DNA: TGTGCCAGTAGTGCCCACAGGGCGCCCTATGGCTACACCTTC. This sequence joins TRBV19 and TRBJ1-2, with D possibly being TRBD1 (6 bases). Trimming stripped 5 bases from V and 4 bases from J, with 14 bases between. CDR3 length: 14 residues. Germline V gene data show CDR1 as LNHDA and CDR2 as SQIVND (reference sequence).

The V and J genes are TRBV6-1 and TRBJ2-7; 8 bases line up with TRBD2. After removal of 5 bases from V and 0 bases from J, the junction contained 3 bases not matched to a gene. The CDR3 runs 14 residues. Germline CDR1 is MNHNS and CDR2 is SASEGT. The chain's CDR3 is CASSLAGLSYEQYF. The CDR3 coding sequence is TGTGCCAGCAGTCTAGCGGGCCTCTCCTACGAGCAGTACTTC.

J is TRBJ2-5 and V is TRBV28; 7 bases fit TRBD2. V dropped 5 bases and J dropped 5; count of bases not matched to a gene: 17. The CDR3 contains 17 residues. CDR1 is MDHEN and CDR2 is SYDVKM in the germline V gene. The CDR3 DNA reads as TGTGCCAGCAGTCTGGCTTGGAGTGGGAGGGCCAATGAGACCCAGTACTTC. It encodes CASSLAWSGRANETQYF.

The CDR3 here is CASSLLLAGSLSSYEQYF. CDR3 sequence (DNA): TGTGCCAGCAGTTTACTATTAGCGGGATCTTTGAGCTCCTACGAGCAGTACTTC. The gene calls are TRBV28 and TRBJ2-7, with 8 bases identical to TRBD2. Germline V lookup: CDR1 MDHEN, CDR2 SYDVKM. CDR3 length: 18 residues. The V gene end was trimmed by 2 bases and the J gene end by 0 bases; junction bases not matched to a gene: 12.

The CDR3 region has the DNA TGTGCCAGCTTGAGGGACAGTGGACAGCCCCAGCATTTT. This translates into CASLRDSGQPQHF. The rearrangement links TRBV6-1 to TRBJ1-5; 7 nucleotides align to TRBD1. Germline V gives CDR1 MNHNS, CDR2 SASEGT. Germline trimming cut 8 bases from V and 7 bases from J; bases unmatched to any gene: 8. The CDR3 sequence is 13 residues long.

The rearrangement uses TRBV30 and TRBJ2-1; 12 bases line up with TRBD2. CDR3 length: 15 residues. V lost 3 bases and J lost 4; bases outside the gene matches: 4. Germline V gene sequence: CDR1 GTSNPN, CDR2 SVGIG (reference sequence). The CDR3: CAWRGLAGTYNEQFF. CDR3 nucleotide sequence: TGTGCCTGGAGAGGACTAGCGGGAACTTACAATGAGCAGTTCTTC.

The V gene is TRBV4-3, the J gene TRBJ2-7; 10 nucleotides match TRBD2. CDR1 and CDR2 (germline): LGHNA, YSLEER. After removal of 1 base from V and 6 bases from J, the junction contained 9 bases not matched to a gene. CDR3 length equals 16 residues. This CDR3 reads CASSQVRSSGSPEQYF. For the CDR3, the DNA is TGCGCCAGCAGCCAAGTTCGGTCTAGCGGGAGTCCCGAGCAGTACTTC.

The CDR3 protein is CASRKGSRADGYTF. CDR3 nucleotide sequence: TGTGCCAGCAGAAAAGGGTCCAGGGCGGATGGCTACACCTTC. The chain is built from TRBV21-1 and TRBJ1-2; the table's TRBD1 call for D was not verified on the DNA. TRBV21-1 has pseudogene status. This CDR3 region has 14 residues.